The T cell receptor beta chain under discussion was sequenced for a study of blood T cells in healthy people across ages. The study drew donors from healthy Caucasian individuals in Russia aged 6 to 90. Combining a sample-barcoded 5' primer with a J-beta primer mix, a second PCR ran for 7 to 11 cycles. TCRdb analysed the 5' RACE reads with MiXCR anew, one entry per CDR3 protein. The sample yields about a million distinct CDR3 sequences, 35% to 40% seen once. Germline CDR1 and CDR2: SQVTM and ANQGSEA. CDR3 length equals 11 residues. V lost 7 bases and J lost 3, with 9 bases in between. Sequenced input: blood. This receptor was obtained from a man aged 18 to 35 in good health. The chain couples TRBV29-1 to TRBJ2-5; D is ambiguous. The CDR3 DNA reads as TGCAGCGGCCGGCCCAAAGAGACCCAGTACTTC. This gives the protein CSGRPKETQYF.